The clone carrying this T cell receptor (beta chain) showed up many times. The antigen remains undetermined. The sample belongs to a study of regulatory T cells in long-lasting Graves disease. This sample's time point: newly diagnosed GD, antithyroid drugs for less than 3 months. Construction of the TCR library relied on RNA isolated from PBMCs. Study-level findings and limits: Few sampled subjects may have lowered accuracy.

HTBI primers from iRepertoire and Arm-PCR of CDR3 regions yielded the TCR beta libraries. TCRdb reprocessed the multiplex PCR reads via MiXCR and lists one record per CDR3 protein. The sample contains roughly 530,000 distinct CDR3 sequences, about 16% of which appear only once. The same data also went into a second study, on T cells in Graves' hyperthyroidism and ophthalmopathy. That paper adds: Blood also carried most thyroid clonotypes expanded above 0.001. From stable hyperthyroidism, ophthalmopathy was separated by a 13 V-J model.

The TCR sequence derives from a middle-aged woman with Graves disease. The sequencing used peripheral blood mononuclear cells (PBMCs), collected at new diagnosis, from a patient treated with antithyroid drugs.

CDR3 nucleotide sequence: TGTGCCAGCAGCTTATGGACAGGGCAAGAGACCCAGTACTTC. It specifies CASSLWTGQETQYF. The rearrangement uses TRBV7-2 and TRBJ2-5; TRBD1 aligns across 8 bases. This CDR3 region has 14 residues. The germline V gene has CDR1 SGHTA and CDR2 FQGNSA. Trimming took 2 bases from V and 2 from J; bases not matched to a gene: 1.